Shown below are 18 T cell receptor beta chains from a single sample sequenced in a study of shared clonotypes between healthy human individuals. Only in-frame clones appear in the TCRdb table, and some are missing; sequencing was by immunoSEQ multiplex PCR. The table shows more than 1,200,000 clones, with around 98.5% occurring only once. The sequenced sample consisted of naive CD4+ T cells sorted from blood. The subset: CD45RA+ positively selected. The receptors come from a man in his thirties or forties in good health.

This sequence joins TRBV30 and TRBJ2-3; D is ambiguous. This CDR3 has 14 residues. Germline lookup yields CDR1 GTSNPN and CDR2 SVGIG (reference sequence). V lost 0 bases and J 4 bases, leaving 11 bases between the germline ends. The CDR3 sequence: CAWSVLVGADTQYF. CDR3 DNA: TGTGCCTGGAGTGTACTGGTTGGGGCAGATACGCAGTATTTT.

The CDR3 DNA is TGTGCCAGCTCACCATCAAAGGGGGAGCAGTACTTC. Translated: CASSPSKGEQYF. The chain employs TRBV18 and TRBJ2-7, with TRBD1 as a possible D gene (5 bases). CDR3 size: 12 residues. Trimming removed 2 bases from V and 7 bases from J, with 9 bases in between. The V gene's germline CDR1 is KGHSH and CDR2 LQKENI.

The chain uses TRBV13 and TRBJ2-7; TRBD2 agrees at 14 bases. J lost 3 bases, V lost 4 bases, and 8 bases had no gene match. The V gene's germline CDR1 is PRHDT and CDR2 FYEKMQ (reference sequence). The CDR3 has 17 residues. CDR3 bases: TGTGCCAGCAGCTCCGGGACTAGCGGGAGTGGAGGCTACGAGCAGTACTTC. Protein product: CASSSGTSGSGGYEQYF.

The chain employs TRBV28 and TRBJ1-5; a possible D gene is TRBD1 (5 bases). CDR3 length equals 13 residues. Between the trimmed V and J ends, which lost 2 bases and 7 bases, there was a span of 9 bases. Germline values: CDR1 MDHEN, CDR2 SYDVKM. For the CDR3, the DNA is TGTGCCAGCAGTTTAGGGAGGGGCCAGCCCCAGCATTTT. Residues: CASSLGRGQPQHF.

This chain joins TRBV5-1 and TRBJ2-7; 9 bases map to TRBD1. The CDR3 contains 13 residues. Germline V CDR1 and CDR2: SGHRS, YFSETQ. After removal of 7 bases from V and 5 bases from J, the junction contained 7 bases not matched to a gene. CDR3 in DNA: TGCGCCAGCGCTGCCGGGACAGGGAACGAGCAGTACTTC. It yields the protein CASAAGTGNEQYF.

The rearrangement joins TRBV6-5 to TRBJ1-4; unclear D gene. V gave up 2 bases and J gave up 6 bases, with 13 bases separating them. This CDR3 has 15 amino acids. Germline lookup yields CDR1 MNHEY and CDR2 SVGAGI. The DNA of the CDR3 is TGTGCCAGCAGTTACGGACTAGGCTCGGATGAAAAACTGTTTTTT. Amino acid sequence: CASSYGLGSDEKLFF.

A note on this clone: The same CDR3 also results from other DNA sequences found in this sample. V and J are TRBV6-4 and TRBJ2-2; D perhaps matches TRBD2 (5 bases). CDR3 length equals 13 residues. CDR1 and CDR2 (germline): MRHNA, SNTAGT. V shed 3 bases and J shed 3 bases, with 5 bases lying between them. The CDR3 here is CASSEGDTGELFF. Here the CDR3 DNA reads TGTGCCAGCAGTGAGGGAGACACCGGGGAGCTGTTTTTT.

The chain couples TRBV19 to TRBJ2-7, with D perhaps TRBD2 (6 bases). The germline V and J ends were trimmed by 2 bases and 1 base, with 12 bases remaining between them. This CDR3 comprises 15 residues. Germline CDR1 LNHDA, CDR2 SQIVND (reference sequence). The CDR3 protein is CASSIRLAGSYEQYF. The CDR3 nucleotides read TGTGCCAGTAGTATACGACTGGCGGGGTCCTACGAGCAGTACTTC.

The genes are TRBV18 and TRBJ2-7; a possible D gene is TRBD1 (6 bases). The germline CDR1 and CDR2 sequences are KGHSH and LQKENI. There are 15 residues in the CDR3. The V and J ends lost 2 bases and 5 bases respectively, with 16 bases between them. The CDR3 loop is CASSPEKTGPHEQYF. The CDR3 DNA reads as TGTGCCAGCTCACCAGAAAAGACAGGTCCCCACGAGCAGTACTTC.

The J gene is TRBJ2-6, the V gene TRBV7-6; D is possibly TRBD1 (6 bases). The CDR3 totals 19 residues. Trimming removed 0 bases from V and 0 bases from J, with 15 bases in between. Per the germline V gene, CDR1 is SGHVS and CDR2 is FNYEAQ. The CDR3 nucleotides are TGTGCCAGCAGCTTAGCCCCACAGGGTCTGGGCTCTGGGGCCAACGTCCTGACTTTC. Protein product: CASSLAPQGLGSGANVLTF.

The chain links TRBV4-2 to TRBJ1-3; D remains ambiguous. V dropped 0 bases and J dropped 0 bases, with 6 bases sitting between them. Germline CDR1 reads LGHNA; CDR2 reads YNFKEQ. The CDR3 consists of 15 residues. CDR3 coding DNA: TGTGCCAGCAGCCAAGACCTGAGCTCTGGAAACACCATATATTTT. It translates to CASSQDLSSGNTIYF.

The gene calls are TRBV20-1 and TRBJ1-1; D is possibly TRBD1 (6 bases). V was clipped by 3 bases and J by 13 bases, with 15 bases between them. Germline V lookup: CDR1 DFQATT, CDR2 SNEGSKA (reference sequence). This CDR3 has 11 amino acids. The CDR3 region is CSASPTLRGFF. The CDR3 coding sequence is TGCAGTGCTAGTCCCACTCTCAGGGGTTTCTTT.

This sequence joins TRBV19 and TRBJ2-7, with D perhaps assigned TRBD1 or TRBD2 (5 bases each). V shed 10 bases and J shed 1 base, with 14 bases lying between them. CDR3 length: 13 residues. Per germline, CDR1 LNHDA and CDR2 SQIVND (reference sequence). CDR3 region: CATRGTLSYEQYF. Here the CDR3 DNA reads TGTGCCACCAGAGGGACCTTGTCCTACGAGCAGTACTTC. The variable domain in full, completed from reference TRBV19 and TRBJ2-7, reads DGGITQSPKYLFRKEGQNVTLSCEQNLNHDAMYWYRQDPGQGLRLIYYSQIVNDFQKGDIAEGYSVSREKKESFPLTVTSAQKNPTAFYLCATRGTLSYEQYFGPGTRLTVT.

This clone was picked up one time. CDR3 in amino acids: CAWSGQVHQPQHF. For the CDR3, the DNA is TGTGCCTGGTCGGGACAGGTTCATCAGCCCCAGCATTTT. The V gene is TRBV30, the J gene TRBJ1-5; 8 bases are a match to TRBD1. Trimming took 5 bases from V and 5 from J; bases not matched to a gene: 5. Germline V gene lookup returns CDR1 GTSNPN and CDR2 SVGIG (reference sequence). CDR3 size: 13 residues.

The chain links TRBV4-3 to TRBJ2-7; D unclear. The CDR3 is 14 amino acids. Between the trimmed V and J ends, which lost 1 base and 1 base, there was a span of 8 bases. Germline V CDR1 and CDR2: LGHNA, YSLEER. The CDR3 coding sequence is TGCGCCAGCAGCCAAGGCCCACATTCCTACGAGCAGTACTTC. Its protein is CASSQGPHSYEQYF.

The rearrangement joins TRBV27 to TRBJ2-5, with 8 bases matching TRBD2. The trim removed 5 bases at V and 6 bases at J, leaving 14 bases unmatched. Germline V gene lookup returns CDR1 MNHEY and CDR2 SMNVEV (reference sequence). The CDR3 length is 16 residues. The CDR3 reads CASSPWGGTSGQTQYF. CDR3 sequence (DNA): TGTGCCAGCAGTCCTTGGGGGGGAACTAGCGGACAGACCCAGTACTTC.

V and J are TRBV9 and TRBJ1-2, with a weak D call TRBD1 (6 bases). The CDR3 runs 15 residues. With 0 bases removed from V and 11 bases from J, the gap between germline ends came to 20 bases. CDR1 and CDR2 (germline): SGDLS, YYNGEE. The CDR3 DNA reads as TGTGCCAGCAGCGTAGAAGTGTTTGGGGATCAGGGGTACACCTTC. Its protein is CASSVEVFGDQGYTF.

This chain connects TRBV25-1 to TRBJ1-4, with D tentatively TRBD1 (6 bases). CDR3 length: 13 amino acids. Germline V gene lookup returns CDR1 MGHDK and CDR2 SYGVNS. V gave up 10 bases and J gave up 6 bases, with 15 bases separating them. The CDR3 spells CATSRAGDEKLFF. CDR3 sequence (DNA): TGTGCCACCAGCAGGGCAGGGGATGAAAAACTGTTTTTT.